This T cell receptor (beta chain) comes out of a study of blood T cell repertoires in COVID-19. Study-level information: Sites across the United States, Italy and Spain contributed samples from acute and convalescent COVID-19. T cells, B-cell-depleted T cells, or PBMCs provided the cDNA or gDNA that served as material.

This clone has only one observation. As originally analysed: Amplifying reference gene primers gave estimates of nucleated cell counts. Assay used: immunoSEQ multiplex PCR; TCRdb lists only in-frame clones, some missing. V, J and clone size are taken as reported in that table, and D and trimming were inferred from the DNA itself. The sample has a few hundred thousand clones, 85% to 90% seen once. The clonotype originates from a man aged 25 to 40 with acute or convalescent COVID-19. Sequencing was carried out using peripheral blood.

CDR3 in DNA: TGTGCCTGGAGTGTAACAGCAACTAATGAAAAACTGTTTTTT. Its protein product is CAWSVTATNEKLFF. This chain joins TRBV30 and TRBJ1-4; D call uncertain. Germline loops: CDR1 GTSNPN, CDR2 SVGIG (reference sequence). This CDR3 has 14 residues. The germline V and J ends were trimmed by 0 bases and 0 bases, with 5 bases remaining between them.